This TCR beta chain was identified during a study of blood T cell repertoires in COVID-19. This table comes from immunoSEQ multiplex PCR, and its TCRdb copy is limited to in-frame clones, with some not included. This table has approximately 63,000 clones, around 91% appearing once. As to this clone: The junction departs from germline at one end; a sequencing error may be responsible.

Germline CDR1 is GTSNPN and CDR2 is SVGIG (reference sequence). The CDR3 runs 12 residues. The chain employs TRBV30 and TRBJ2-7, with 9 nucleotides matching TRBD2. Input material: peripheral blood. The clonotype comes from a woman in her sixties or seventies with COVID-19, enrolled during active disease. This chain's CDR3 is CAWRKAGGSSVF. CDR3 DNA sequence: TGTGCCTGGAGAAAAGCGGGAGGTTCCTCGGTCTTC.